This TCR beta chain was captured in a study of molecular identifiers for immune sequencing clone quantification. V lost 8 bases, J lost 3 bases, and 15 bases lay in between. Germline CDR1 and CDR2: SGHAT and FQNNGV. The CDR3 is made up of 14 amino acids. Previously described methods and listed TCR primers were employed for the bulk TCR libraries. TCRdb re-analysed the PCR reads in MiXCR, keeping a single row per CDR3 protein. The sample lists over 300,000 distinct CDR3 sequences, roughly a quarter occurring once. Study observations and caveats: Clones above 20 RNA copies contained over 97% of effector molecules but under 1% of naive ones.

Sorted inputs of about 19,000 to 1,000,000 cells, with 10%, 30% or 50% RNA, yielded naive CD8 libraries. Naive CD8 T cells were FACS-sorted by CD8+CD4-CCR7+CD45RA+ markers. To note about this clonotype: Antigen: not known.

Sequencing input: naive CD8+ T cells from blood, with Jurkat cell RNA spiked in. The sample's subset: FACS-sorted CD8+CD4-CCR7+CD45RA+ naive T cells. The gene calls are TRBV11-2 and TRBJ2-3; D call uncertain. This clonotype was sampled from a human donor in good health. Some libraries in this study had Jurkat cell RNA spiked in. CDR3 sequence (DNA): TGTGCCAGCTCGCCCGAGGCGGCGACAGATACGCAGTATTTT. As protein: CASSPEAATDTQYF.